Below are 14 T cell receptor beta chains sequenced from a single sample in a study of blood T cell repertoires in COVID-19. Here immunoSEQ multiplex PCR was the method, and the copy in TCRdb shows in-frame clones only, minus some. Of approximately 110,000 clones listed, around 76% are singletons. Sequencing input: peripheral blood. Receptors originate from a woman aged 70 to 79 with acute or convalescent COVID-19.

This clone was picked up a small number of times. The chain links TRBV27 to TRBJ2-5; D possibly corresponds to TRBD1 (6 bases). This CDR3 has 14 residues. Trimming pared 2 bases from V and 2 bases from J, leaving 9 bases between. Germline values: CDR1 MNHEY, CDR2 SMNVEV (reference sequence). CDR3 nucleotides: TGTGCCAGCAGTTTACCTGGACAGCAAGAGACCCAGTACTTC. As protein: CASSLPGQQETQYF.

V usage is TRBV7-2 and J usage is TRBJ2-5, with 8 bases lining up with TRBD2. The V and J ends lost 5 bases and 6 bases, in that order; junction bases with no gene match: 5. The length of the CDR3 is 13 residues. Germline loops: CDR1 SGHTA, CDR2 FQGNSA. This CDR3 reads CASSPGGGKTQYF. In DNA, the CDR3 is TGTGCCAGCAGCCCCGGGGGGGGGAAGACCCAGTACTTC.

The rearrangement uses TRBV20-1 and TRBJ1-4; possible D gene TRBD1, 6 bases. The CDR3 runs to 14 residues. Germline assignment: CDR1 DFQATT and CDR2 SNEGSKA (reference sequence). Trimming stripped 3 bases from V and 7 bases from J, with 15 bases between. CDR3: CSASDRQGSEKLFF. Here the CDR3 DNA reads TGCAGTGCTAGTGACCGGCAGGGGAGTGAAAAACTGTTTTTT.

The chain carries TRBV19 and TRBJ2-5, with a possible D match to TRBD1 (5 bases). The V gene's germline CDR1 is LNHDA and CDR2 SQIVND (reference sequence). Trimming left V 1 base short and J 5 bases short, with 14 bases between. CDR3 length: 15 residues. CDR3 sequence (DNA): TGTGCCAGTAGTATAGGAGGTAGGGGATGGGAGACCCAGTACTTC. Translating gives CASSIGGRGWETQYF.

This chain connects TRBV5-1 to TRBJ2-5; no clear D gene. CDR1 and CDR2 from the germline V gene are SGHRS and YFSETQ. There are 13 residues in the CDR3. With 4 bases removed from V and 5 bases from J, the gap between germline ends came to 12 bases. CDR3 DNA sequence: TGCGCCAGCAGCCAAGCCTACTTGGAGACCCAGTACTTC. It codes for CASSQAYLETQYF.

Here the CDR3 DNA reads TGTGCCAGTAGTATAGGACATTTTAGCAATCAGCCCCAGCATTTT. The encoded protein is CASSIGHFSNQPQHF. The chain is built from TRBV19 and TRBJ1-5; D unresolved. The CDR3 extends over 15 amino acids. Trimming shortened V by 1 base and J by 0 bases, and 7 bases separated the two germline ends. Germline V lookup: CDR1 LNHDA, CDR2 SQIVND (reference sequence).

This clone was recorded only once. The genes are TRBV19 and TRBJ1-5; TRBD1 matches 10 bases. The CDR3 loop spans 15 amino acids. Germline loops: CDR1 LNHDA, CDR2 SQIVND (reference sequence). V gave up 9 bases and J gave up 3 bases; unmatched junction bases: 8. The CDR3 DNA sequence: TGTGCCAGCAGTCGGACAGGGGGGACCAATCAGCCCCAGCATTTT. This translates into CASSRTGGTNQPQHF.

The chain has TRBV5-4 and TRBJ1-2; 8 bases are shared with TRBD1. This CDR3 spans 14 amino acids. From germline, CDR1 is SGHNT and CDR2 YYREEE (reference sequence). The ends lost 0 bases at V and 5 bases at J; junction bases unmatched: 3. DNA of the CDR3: TGTGCCAGCAGCTTGGTGGACAGGGAGTATGGCTACACCTTC. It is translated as CASSLVDREYGYTF.

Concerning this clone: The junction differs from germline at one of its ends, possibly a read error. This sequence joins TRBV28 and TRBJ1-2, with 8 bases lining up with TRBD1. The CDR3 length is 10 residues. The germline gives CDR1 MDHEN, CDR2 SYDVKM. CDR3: CASRAGGWAF. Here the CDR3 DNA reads TGTGCCAGCAGAGCAGGGGGCTGGGCCTTC.

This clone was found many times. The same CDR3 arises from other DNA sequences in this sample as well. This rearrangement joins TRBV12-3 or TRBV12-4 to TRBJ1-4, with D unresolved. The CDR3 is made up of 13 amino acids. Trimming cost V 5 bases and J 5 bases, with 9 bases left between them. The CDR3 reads CASSGQINEKLFF. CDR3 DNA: TGTGCCAGCAGTGGGCAGATAAATGAAAAACTGTTTTTT.

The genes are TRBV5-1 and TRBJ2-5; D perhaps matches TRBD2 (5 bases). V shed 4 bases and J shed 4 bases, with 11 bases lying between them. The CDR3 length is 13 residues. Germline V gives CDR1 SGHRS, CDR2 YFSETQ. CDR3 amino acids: CASSRGRLETQYF. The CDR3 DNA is TGCGCCAGCAGCCGAGGGCGGCTAGAGACCCAGTACTTC.

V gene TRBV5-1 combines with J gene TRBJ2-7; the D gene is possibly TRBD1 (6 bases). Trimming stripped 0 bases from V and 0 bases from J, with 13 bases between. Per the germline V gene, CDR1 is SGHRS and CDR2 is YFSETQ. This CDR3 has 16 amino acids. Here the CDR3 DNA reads TGCGCCAGCAGCTTGGGGGTGACAGGCCTCTCCTACGAGCAGTACTTC. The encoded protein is CASSLGVTGLSYEQYF.

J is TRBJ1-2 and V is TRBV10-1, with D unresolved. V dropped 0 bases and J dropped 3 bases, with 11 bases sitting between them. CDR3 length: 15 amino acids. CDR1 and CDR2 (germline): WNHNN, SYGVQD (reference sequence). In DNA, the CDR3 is TGCGCCAGCAGTGAGTCAGTGGGAGCCCACTATGGCTACACCTTC. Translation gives CASSESVGAHYGYTF.

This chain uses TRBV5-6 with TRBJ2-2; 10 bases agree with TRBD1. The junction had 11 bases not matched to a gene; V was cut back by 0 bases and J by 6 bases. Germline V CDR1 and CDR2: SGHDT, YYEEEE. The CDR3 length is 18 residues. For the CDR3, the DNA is TGTGCCAGCAGCTTGGCTACCCGACAGGGGGCTTTCGCCGGGGAGCTGTTTTTT. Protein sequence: CASSLATRQGAFAGELFF.